This entry describes one TCR beta chain. Germline lookup yields CDR1 SGDLS and CDR2 YYNGEE. Trimming took 4 bases from V and 5 from J; bases not matched to a gene: 7. The length of the CDR3 is 16 residues. The entry originates in a study of blood T cell repertoires in COVID-19. Study in general: T cells, B-cell-depleted T cells, or PBMCs provided the cDNA or gDNA that served as material.

In the authors' methods: Amplified reference gene primers provided the basis for estimating nucleated cell counts. Sequencing used immunoSEQ multiplex PCR; TCRdb keeps in-frame clones, though not all of them. V and J calls and clone size come straight from that table; D and trimming were deduced from the DNA. The repertoire holds roughly 110,000 clones, with approximately 80% as singletons. The chain employs TRBV9 and TRBJ2-5, with 14 bases identical to TRBD2. Material for sequencing was peripheral blood. The receptor's source is an older woman with acute or convalescent COVID-19. CDR3 nucleotide sequence: TGTGCCAGCAGCCCGACTAGCGGGGGGGCCGGGGAGACCCAGTACTTC. It translates to CASSPTSGGAGETQYF.